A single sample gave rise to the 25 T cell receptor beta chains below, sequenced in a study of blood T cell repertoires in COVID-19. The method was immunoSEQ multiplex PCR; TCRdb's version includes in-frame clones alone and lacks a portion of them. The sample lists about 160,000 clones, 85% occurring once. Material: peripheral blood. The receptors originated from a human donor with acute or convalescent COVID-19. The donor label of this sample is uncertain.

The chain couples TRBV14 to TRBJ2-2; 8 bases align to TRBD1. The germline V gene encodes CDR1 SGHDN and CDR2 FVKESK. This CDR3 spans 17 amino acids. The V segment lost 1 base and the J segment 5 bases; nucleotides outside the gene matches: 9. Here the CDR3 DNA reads TGTGCCAGCAGCCAAGTGGCTCACAGGGGGACTACCGGGGAGCTGTTTTTT. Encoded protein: CASSQVAHRGTTGELFF. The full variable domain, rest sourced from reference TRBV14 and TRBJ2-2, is EAGVTQFPSHSVIEKGQTVTLRCDPISGHDNLYWYRRVMGKEIKFLLHFVKESKQDESGMPNNRFLAERTGGTYSTLKVQPAELEDSGVYFCASSQVAHRGTTGELFFGEGSRLTVL.

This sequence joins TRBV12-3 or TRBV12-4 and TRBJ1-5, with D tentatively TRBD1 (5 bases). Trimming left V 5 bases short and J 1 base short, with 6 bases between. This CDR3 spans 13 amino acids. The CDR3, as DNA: TGTGCCAGCAGTCGACAGAGCAATCAGCCCCAGCATTTT. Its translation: CASSRQSNQPQHF.

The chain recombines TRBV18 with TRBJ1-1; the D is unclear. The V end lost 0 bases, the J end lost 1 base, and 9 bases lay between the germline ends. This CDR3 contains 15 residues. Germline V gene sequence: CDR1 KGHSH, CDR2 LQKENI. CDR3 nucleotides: TGTGCCAGCTCACCACCGAGCAGACAGAACACTGAAGCTTTCTTT. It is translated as CASSPPSRQNTEAFF.

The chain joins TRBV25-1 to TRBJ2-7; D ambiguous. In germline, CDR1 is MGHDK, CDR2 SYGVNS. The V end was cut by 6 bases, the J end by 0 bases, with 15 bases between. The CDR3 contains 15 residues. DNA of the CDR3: TGTGCCAGCAGCCAGGAACAAAGCAGCTCCTACGAGCAGTACTTC. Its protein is CASSQEQSSSYEQYF.

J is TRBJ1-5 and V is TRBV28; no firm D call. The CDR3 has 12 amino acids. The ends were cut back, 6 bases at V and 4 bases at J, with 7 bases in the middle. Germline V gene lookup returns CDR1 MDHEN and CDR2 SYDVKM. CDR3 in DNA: TGTGCCAGCAGCGTACGGAATCAGCCCCAGCATTTT. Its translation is CASSVRNQPQHF.

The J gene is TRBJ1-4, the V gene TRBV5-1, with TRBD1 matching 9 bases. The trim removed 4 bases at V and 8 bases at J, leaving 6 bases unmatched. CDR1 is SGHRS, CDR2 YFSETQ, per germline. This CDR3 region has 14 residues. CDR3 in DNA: TGCGCCAGCAGCCGGACAGGGGCGGGCGAAAAACTGTTTTTT. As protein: CASSRTGAGEKLFF.

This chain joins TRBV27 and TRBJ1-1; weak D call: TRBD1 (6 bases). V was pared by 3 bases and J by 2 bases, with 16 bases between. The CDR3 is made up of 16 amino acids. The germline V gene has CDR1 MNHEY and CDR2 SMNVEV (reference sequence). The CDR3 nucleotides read TGTGCCAGCAGTTTCCGGGGGGCCGTTCGCAACACTGAAGCTTTCTTT. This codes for CASSFRGAVRNTEAFF.

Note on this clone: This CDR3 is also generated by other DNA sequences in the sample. The CDR3 DNA reads as TGTGCCAGCAGCTTGGGGAGGAACACTGAAGCTTTCTTT. It translates to CASSLGRNTEAFF. The J gene is TRBJ1-1, the V gene TRBV7-2; D ambiguous. This CDR3 is built from 13 residues. Germline CDR1 reads SGHTA; CDR2 reads FQGNSA. Trimming cost V 3 bases and J 1 base, with 6 bases left between them.

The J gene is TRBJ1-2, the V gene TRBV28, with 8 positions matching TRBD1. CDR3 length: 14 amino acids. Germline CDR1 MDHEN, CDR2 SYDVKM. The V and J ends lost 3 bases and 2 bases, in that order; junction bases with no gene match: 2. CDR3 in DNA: TGTGCCAGCAGTTTTACAGGGGGGAACTATGGCTACACCTTC. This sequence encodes CASSFTGGNYGYTF.

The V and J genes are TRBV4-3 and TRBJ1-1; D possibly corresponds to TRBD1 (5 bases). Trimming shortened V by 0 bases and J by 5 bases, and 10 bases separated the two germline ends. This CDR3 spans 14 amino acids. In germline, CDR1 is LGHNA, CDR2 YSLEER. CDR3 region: CASSQDRVGTEAFF. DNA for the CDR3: TGCGCCAGCAGCCAAGACAGGGTTGGTACTGAAGCTTTCTTT.

The CDR3 sequence: CASSLALVRELGTEAFF. The CDR3 DNA is TGTGCCAGCAGCTTAGCTCTCGTGAGGGAGCTAGGCACTGAAGCTTTCTTT. The chain carries TRBV7-9 and TRBJ1-1; D not certain. Germline CDR1 reads SEHNR; CDR2 reads FQNEAQ (reference sequence). Trimming stripped 0 bases from V and 4 bases from J, with 18 bases between. The CDR3 spans 17 residues.

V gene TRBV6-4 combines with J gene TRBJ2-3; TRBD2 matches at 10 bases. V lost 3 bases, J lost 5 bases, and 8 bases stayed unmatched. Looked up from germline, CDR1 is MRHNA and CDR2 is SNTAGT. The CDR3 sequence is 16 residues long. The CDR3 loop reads CASSEETSGEVDTQYF. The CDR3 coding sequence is TGTGCCAGCAGTGAGGAAACTAGCGGGGAGGTAGATACGCAGTATTTT.

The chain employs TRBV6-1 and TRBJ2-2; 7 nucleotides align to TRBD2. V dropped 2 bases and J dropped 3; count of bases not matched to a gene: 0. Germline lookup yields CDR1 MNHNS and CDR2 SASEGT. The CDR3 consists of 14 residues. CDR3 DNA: TGTGCCAGCAGTGAACTAGCGGACACCGGGGAGCTGTTTTTT. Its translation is CASSELADTGELFF.

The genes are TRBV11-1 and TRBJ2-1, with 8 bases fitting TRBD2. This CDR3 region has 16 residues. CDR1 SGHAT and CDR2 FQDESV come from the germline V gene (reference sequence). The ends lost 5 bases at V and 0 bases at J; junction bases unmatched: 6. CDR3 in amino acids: CASSVSGAYSYNEQFF. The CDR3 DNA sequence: TGTGCCAGCAGCGTTAGCGGGGCTTACTCCTACAATGAGCAGTTCTTC.

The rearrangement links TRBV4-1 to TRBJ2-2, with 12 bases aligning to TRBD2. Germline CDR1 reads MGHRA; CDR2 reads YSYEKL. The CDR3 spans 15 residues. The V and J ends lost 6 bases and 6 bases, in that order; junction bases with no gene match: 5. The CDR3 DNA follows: TGCGCCAGCAGTCGACTAGCGGGGGACGCCGGGGAGCTGTTTTTT. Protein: CASSRLAGDAGELFF.

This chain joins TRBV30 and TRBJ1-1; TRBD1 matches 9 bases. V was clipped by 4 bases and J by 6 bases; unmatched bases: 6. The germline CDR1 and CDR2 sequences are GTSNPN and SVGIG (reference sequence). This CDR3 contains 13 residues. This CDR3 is CAWTRDRASEAFF. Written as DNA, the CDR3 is TGTGCCTGGACCAGGGACAGGGCCTCTGAAGCTTTCTTT.

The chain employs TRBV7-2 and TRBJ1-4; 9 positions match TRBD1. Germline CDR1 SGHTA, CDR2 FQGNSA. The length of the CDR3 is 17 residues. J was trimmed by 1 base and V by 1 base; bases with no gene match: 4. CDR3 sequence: CASSLVGQGRTNEKLFF. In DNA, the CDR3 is TGTGCCAGCAGCTTAGTAGGACAGGGGAGAACTAATGAAAAACTGTTTTTT.

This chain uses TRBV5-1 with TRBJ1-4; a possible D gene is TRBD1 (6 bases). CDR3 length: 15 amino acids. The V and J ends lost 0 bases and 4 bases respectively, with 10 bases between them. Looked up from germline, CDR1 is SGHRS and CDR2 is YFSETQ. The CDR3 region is CASSLVTGNNEKLFF. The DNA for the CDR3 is TGCGCCAGCAGCTTGGTAACAGGGAATAATGAAAAACTGTTTTTT.

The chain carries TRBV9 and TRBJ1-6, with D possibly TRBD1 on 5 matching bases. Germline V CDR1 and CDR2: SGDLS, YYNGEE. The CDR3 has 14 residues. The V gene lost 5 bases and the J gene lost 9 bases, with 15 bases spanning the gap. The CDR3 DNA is TGTGCCAGCAGTAAAACGGGGGGAACTTCACCCCTCCACTTT. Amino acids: CASSKTGGTSPLHF.

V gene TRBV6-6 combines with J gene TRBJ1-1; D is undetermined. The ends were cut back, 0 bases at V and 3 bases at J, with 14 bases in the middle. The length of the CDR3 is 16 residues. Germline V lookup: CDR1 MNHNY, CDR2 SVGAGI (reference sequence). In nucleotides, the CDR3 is TGTGCCAGCAGTTACTCGTTTGCCTCCGGGGACACTGAAGCTTTCTTT. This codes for CASSYSFASGDTEAFF.

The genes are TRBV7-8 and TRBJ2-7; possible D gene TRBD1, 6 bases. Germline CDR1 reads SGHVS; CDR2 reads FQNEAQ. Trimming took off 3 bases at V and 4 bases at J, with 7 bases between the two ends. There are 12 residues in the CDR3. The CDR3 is CASSLGAYEQYF. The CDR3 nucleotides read TGTGCCAGCAGCTTGGGGGCGTACGAGCAGTACTTC. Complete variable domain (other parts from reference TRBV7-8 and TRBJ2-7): GAGVSQSPRYKVAKRGQDVALRCDPISGHVSLFWYQQALGQGPEFLTYFQNEAQLDKSGLPSDRFFAERPEGSVSTLKIQRTQQEDSAVYLCASSLGAYEQYFGPGTRLTVT.

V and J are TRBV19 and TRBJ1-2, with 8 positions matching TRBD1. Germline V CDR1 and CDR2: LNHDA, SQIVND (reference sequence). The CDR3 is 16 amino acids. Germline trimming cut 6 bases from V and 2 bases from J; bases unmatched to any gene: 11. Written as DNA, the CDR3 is TGTGCCAGTAGCCAGAAACGGACAGGGAAAAACTATGGCTACACCTTC. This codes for CASSQKRTGKNYGYTF.

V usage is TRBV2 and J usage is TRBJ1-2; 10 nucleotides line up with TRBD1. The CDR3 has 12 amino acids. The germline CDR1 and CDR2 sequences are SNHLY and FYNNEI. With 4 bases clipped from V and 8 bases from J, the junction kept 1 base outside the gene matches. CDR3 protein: CASSGQGAGYTF. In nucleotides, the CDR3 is TGTGCCAGCAGTGGACAGGGGGCCGGCTACACCTTC.

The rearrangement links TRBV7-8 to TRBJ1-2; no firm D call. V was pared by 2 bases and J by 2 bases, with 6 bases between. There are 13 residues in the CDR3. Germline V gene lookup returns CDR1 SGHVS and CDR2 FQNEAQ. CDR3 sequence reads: CASSLRENYGYTF. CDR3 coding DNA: TGTGCCAGCAGCTTACGCGAAAACTATGGCTACACCTTC.

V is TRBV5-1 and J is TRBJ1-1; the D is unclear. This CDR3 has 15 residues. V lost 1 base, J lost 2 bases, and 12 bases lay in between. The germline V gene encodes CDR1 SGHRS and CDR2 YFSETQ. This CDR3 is CASSLPQAKNTEAFF. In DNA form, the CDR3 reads TGCGCCAGCAGCTTGCCGCAGGCCAAAAACACTGAAGCTTTCTTT.